A single sample gave rise to the 3 T cell receptor beta chains below, sequenced in a study of beta chain features in type 1 diabetes. Since all of the isolated RNA was reverse transcribed, expressed TCRB transcripts were what got sequenced. The data were produced by immunoSEQ multiplex PCR, yet TCRdb's version contains in-frame clones alone and is incomplete. Found here are around 300,000 clones, roughly 11% of them singletons; the top ten hold 0.015%. The sample was naive CD4+ T cells from blood. These receptors all stem from a woman aged 25-40 years in good health.

A few counts support this clone. The chain couples TRBV7-9 to TRBJ1-4, with D tentatively TRBD1 (5 bases). Germline V gene lookup returns CDR1 SEHNR and CDR2 FQNEAQ (reference sequence). The CDR3 has 16 amino acids. Trimming shortened V by 2 bases and J by 5 bases, and 15 bases separated the two germline ends. The CDR3 is CASSLRGGPSNEKLFF. CDR3 in DNA: TGTGCCAGCAGCTTAAGGGGAGGGCCTTCGAATGAAAAACTGTTTTTT.

Remarks on this clone: This same CDR3 is encoded by further DNA sequences in the sample. The rearrangement uses TRBV28 and TRBJ1-2, with D tentatively TRBD1 (6 bases). This CDR3 is 13 amino acids long. V shed 6 bases and J shed 4 bases, with 12 bases lying between them. Germline CDR1 reads MDHEN; CDR2 reads SYDVKM. CDR3 residues: CASRPGVGYGYTF. The CDR3 nucleotides read TGTGCCAGCAGGCCAGGGGTCGGCTATGGCTACACCTTC.

This clone was seen a few times. The chain couples TRBV2 to TRBJ2-2, with 7 bases aligning to TRBD1. CDR1 is SNHLY and CDR2 is FYNNEI in the germline V gene. Trimming removed 0 bases from V and 10 bases from J; junction bases left unmatched: 2. The CDR3 spans 13 residues. CDR3 amino acids: CASSEAGTEELFF. The CDR3 DNA reads TGTGCCAGCAGTGAAGCTGGGACAGAGGAGCTGTTTTTT.